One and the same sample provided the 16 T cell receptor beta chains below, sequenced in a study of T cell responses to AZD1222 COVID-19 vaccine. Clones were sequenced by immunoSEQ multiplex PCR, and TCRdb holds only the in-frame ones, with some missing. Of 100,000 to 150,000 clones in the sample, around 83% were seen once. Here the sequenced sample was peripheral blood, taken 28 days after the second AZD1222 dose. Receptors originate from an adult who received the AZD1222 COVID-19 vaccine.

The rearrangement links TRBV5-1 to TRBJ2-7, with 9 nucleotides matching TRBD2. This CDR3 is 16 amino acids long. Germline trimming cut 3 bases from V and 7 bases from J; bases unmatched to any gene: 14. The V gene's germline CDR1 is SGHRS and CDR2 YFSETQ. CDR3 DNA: TGCGCCAGCAGCTCCTCGTGGGTAGCGGGGGATCCTGAGCAGTACTTC. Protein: CASSSSWVAGDPEQYF.

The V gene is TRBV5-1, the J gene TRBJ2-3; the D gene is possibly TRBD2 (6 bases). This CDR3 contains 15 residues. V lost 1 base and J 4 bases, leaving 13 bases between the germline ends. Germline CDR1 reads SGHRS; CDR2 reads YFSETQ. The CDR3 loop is CASSLKAGSPDTQYF. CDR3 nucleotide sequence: TGCGCCAGCAGCTTGAAGGCGGGGTCGCCAGATACGCAGTATTTT.

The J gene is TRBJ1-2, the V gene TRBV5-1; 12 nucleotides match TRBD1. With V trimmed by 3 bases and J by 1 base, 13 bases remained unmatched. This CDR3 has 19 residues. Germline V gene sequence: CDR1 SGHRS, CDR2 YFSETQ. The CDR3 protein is CASSWAPVGQGALNYGYTF. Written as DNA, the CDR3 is TGCGCCAGCAGCTGGGCCCCGGTGGGACAGGGGGCACTTAACTATGGCTACACCTTC.

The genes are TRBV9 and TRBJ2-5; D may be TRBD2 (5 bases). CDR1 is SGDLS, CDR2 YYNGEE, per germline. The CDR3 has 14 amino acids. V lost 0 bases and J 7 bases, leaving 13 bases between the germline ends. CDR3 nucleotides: TGTGCCAGCAGCGTAGAACCGGGGAAAGGGACCCAGTACTTC. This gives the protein CASSVEPGKGTQYF.

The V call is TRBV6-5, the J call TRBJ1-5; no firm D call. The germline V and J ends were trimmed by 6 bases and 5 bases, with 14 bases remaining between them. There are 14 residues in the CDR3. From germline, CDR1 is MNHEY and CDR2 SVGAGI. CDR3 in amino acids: CASSAGRSHQPQHF. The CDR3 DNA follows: TGTGCCAGCAGCGCTGGGAGATCACATCAGCCCCAGCATTTT.

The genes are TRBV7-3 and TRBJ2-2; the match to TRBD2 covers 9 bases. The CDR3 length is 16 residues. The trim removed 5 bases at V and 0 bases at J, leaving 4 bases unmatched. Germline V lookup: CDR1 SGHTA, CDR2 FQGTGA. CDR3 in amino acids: CASSTSSGANTGELFF. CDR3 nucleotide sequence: TGTGCCAGCAGCACCTCTAGCGGGGCGAACACCGGGGAGCTGTTTTTT.

The CDR3 nucleotides read TGTGCCAGCAGTTACTTGACGGGGGGGGCAGGCTACACCTTC. This codes for CASSYLTGGAGYTF. J is TRBJ1-2 and V is TRBV6-5, with D possibly being TRBD1 (6 bases). The CDR3 spans 14 residues. Germline CDR1 and CDR2: MNHEY and SVGAGI. The ends were cut back, 1 base at V and 8 bases at J, with 14 bases in the middle.

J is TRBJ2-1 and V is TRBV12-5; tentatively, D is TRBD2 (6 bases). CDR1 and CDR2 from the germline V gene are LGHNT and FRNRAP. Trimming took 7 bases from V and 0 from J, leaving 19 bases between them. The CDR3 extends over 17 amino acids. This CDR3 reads CASAPGGGPSSYNEQFF. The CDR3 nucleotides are TGTGCTAGTGCTCCTGGGGGAGGCCCGAGCTCCTACAATGAGCAGTTCTTC.

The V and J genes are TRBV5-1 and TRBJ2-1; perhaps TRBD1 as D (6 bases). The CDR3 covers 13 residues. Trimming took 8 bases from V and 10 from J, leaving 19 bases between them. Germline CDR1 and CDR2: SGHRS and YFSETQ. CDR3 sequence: CASQGPAFGEQFF. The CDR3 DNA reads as TGCGCCAGTCAGGGGCCTGCTTTCGGCGAGCAGTTCTTC.

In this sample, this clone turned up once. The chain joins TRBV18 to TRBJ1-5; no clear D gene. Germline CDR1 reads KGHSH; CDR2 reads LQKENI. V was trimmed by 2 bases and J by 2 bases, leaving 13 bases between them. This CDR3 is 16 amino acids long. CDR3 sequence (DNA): TGTGCCAGCTCACCAATGCGGCAGGAGGGCAATCAGCCCCAGCATTTT. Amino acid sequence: CASSPMRQEGNQPQHF.

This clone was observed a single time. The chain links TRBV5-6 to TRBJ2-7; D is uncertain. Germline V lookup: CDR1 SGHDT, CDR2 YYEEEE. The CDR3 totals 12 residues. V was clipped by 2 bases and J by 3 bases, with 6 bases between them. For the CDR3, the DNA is TGTGCCAGCAGCTTATATCACTACGAGCAGTACTTC. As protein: CASSLYHYEQYF.

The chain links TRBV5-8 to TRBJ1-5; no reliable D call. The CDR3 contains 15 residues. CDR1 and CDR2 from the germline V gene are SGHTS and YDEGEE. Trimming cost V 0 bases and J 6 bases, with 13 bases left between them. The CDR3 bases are TGTGCCAGCAGCTTGGGTAGTAAGATGGGTCAGCCCCAGCATTTT. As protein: CASSLGSKMGQPQHF. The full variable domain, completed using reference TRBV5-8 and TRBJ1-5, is EAGVTQSPTHLIKTRGQQATLRCSPISGHTSVYWYQQALGLGLQFLLWYDEGEERNRGNFPPRFSGRQFPNYSSELNVNALELEDSALYLCASSLGSKMGQPQHFGDGTRLSIL.

The CDR3 loop is CASRGTGRTQPQHF. The CDR3 coding sequence is TGTGCCAGCAGGGGGACAGGGAGGACTCAGCCCCAGCATTTT. J is TRBJ1-5 and V is TRBV27; 9 bases are a match to TRBD1. The CDR3 sequence is 14 residues long. Germline CDR1 is MNHEY and CDR2 is SMNVEV (reference sequence). Losses at the gene ends were 6 bases for V and 6 bases for J; bases not matched to a gene: 6.

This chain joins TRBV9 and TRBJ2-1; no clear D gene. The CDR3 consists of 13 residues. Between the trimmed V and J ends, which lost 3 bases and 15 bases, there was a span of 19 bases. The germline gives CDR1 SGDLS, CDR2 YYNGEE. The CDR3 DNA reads TGTGCCAGCAGCGCCCTAAATCGTGAGAGTAGGTTCTTC. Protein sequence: CASSALNRESRFF.

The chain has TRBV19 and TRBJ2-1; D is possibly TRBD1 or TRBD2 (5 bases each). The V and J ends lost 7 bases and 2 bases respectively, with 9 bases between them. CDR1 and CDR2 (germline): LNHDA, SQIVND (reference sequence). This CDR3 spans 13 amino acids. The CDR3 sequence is CASKRGTYNEQFF. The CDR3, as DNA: TGTGCCAGTAAGAGGGGAACCTACAATGAGCAGTTCTTC.

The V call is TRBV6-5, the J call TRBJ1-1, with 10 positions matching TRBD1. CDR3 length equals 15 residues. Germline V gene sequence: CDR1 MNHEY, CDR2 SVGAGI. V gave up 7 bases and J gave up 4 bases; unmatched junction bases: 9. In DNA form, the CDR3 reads TGTGCCAGCAAGAGACAGGGGGCGAAAGCCACTGAAGCTTTCTTT. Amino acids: CASKRQGAKATEAFF.